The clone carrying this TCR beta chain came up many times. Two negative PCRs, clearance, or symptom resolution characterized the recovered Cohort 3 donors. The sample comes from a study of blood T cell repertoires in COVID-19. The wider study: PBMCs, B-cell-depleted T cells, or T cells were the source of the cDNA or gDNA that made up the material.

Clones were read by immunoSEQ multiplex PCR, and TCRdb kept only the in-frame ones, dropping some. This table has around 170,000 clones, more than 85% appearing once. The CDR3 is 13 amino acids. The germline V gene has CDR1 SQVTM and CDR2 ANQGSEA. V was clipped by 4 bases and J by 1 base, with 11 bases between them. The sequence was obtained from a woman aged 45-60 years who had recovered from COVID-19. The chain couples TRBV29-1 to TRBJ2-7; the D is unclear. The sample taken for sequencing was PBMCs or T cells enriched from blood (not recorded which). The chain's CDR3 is CSVARVDSYEQYF. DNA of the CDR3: TGCAGCGTTGCTCGCGTAGATTCCTACGAGCAGTACTTC.